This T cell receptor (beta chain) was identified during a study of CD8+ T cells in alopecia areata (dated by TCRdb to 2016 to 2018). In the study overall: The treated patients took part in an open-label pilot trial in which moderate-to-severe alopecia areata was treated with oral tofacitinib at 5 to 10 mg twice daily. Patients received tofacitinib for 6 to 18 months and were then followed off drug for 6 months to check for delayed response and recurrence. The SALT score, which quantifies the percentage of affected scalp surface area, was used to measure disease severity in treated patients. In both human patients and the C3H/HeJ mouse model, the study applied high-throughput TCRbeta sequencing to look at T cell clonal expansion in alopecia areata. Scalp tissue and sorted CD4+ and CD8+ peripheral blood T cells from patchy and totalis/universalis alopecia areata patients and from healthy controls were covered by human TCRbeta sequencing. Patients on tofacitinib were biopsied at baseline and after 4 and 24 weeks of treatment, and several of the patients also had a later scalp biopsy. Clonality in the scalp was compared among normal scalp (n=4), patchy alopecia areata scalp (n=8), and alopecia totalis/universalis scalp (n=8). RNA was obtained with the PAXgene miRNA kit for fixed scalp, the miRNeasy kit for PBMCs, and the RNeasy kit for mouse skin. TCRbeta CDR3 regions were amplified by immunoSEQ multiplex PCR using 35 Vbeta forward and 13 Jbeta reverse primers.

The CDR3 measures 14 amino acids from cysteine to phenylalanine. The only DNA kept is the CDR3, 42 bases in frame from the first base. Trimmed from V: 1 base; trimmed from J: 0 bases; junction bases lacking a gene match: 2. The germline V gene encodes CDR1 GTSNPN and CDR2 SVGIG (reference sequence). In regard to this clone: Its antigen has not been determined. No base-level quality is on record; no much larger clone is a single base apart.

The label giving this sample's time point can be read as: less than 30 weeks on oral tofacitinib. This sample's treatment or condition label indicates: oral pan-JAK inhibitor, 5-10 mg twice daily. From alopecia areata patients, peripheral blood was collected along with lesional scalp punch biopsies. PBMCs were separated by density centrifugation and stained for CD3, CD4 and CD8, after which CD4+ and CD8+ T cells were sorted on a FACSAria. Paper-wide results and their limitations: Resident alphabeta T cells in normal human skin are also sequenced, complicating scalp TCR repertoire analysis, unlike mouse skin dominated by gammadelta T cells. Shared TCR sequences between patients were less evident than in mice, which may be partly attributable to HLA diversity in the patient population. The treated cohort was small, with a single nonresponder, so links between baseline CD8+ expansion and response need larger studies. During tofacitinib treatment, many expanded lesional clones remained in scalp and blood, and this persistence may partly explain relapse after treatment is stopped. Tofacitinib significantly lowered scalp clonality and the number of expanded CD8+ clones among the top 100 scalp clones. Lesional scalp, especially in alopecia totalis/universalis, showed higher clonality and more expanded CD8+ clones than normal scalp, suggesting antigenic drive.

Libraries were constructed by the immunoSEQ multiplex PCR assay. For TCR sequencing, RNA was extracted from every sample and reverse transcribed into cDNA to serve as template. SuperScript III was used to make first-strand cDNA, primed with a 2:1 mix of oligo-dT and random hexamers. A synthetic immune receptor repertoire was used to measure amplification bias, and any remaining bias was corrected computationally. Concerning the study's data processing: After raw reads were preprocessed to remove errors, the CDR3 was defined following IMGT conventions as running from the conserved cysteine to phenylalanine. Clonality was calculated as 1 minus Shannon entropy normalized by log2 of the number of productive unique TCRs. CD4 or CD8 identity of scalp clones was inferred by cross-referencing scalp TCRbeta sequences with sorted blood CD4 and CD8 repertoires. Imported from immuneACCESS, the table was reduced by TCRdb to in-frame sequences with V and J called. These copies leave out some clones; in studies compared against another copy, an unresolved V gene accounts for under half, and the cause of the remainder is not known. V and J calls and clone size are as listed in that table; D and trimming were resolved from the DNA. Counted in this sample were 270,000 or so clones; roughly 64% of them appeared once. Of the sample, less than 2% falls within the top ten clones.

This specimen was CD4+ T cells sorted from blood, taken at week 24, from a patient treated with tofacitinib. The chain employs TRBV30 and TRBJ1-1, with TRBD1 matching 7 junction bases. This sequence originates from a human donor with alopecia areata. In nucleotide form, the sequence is TGTGCCTGGAGTGAGGGACAGTTGAACACTGAAGCTTTCTTT. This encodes CAWSEGQLNTEAFF.